This T cell receptor (beta chain) was captured by sequencing in a study of CD8 T cells in ankylosing spondylitis. The germline gives CDR1 KGHSH, CDR2 LQKENI. The CDR3 has 15 amino acids. The ends were cut back, 4 bases at V and 4 bases at J, with 16 bases in the middle. On this clonotype: What it binds is not known.

The study, taken as a whole, reports: Reportedly, significant enrichment of disease-linked clones occurred in matched ankylosing spondylitis synovial fluid. Disease-linked clones had a CD8+ phenotype and relatively low frequency in peripheral blood. One TCR beta motif, made up of 7 or 8 highly homologous variants, appeared characteristic of ankylosing spondylitis blood. Existing reports had already noted some motif variants in reactive arthritis synovial fluid and blood.

Quantitative 5'-RACE with molecular barcodes produced the TCR beta libraries. MiXCR, run by TCRdb on the 5' RACE reads, gives a single entry per CDR3 protein. The sample includes hundreds of thousands of distinct CDR3 sequences, 25% to 30% of them seen just once. The V gene is TRBV18, the J gene TRBJ1-1; D possibly corresponds to TRBD1 (6 bases). This TCR was recovered from a male donor with ankylosing spondylitis. Material for sequencing was blood, either unsorted or a sorted T cell fraction (not recorded which). CDR3 protein: CASSQSQGVTTEAFF. The DNA of the CDR3 is TGTGCCAGCTCACAATCACAGGGCGTTACCACTGAAGCTTTCTTT. The full variable domain, in which reference TRBV18 and TRBJ1-1 provide the parts outside the CDR3, is NAGVMQNPRHLVRRRGQEARLRCSPMKGHSHVYWYRQLPEEGLKFMVYLQKENIIDESGMPKERFSAEFPKEGPSILRIQQVVRGDSAAYFCASSQSQGVTTEAFFGQGTRLTVV.